This TCR beta chain was sequenced during a study of T cell repertoires in MIS-A myocarditis (dated by TCRdb to 2021 to 2024). In the case of this clone: Which antigen it targets is not known. No base quality values were provided; no much bigger clone lies one nucleotide off.

Amplification of TCRbeta CDR3 regions relied on the immunoSEQ bias-controlled multiplex PCR, followed by high-throughput sequencing. As for the authors' bioinformatics: The immunoSEQ vendor pipeline collapsed and filtered CDR3 sequences to measure the abundance and frequency of each unique TCRbeta CDR3. Dominant CDR3 amino acid sequences were clustered with SARS-CoV-2-specific ImmuneCODE TCRbeta sequences by CD-HIT using a 90% global sequence identity threshold. Clones with frequencies of 0.1 to 1 were classed as hyperexpanded, and 0.01 to 0.1 as large. CDR3 amino acid sequences and V and J gene assignments of dominant clones were confirmed with MiXCR. The R stringdist package was used to compute Levenshtein distances between the patient clonotypes and the ImmuneCODE hits. Imported from immuneACCESS, the table was reduced by TCRdb to in-frame sequences with V and J called. These copies leave out some clones; in studies compared against another copy, an unresolved V gene accounts for under half, and the cause of the remainder is not known. V, J and clone size derive from that table, while D and trimming were established from the DNA sequence. The sample table lists about 16,000 clones, 74% of them with a count of one. The ten largest clones capture approximately 61% of the sample.

The QIAamp DNA FFPE kit was used to extract genomic DNA from formalin-fixed paraffin-embedded autopsy tissue. The sample taken for sequencing was left ventricle heart tissue obtained at autopsy. The label giving this sample's cell subset or site can be read as: cardiac tissue sample (left or right ventricle, interventricular septum, or pericardium). The sequence was collected from a man younger than 35 with fulminant myocarditis from multisystem inflammatory syndrome in adults (MIS-A) after COVID-19.

The DNA sequence is given as TGTGCCTGGGGATGGGGGGTTGAGCCTGAAGCTTTCTTT. Its amino acids are CAWGWGVEPEAFF. The rearrangement combines TRBV30 with TRBJ1-1; a tentative D match to TRBD1 spans 5 bases. CDR1 GTSNPN and CDR2 SVGIG are derived from the germline V gene (reference sequence). Trimming costs V 5 bases and J 6 bases, and their ends lie 16 bases apart. Including cysteine and phenylalanine, the CDR3 has 13 amino acids. The only DNA kept is the CDR3, 39 bases in frame from the first base.